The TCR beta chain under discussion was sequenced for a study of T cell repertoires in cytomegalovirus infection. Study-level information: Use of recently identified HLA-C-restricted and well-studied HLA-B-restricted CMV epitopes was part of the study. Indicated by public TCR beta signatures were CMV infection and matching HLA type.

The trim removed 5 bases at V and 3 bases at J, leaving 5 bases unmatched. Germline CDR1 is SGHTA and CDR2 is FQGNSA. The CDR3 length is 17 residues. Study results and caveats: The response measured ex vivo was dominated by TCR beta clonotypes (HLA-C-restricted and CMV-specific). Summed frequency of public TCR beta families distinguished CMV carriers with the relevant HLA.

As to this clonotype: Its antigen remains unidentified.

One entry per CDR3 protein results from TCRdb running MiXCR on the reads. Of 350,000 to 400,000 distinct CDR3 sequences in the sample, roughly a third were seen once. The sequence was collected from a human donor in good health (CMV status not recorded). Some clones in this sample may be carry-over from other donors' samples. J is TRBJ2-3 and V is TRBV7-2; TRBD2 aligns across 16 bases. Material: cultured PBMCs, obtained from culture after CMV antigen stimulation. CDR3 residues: CASSGTSGRAGTDTQYF. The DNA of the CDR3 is TGTGCCAGCAGCGGGACTAGCGGGAGGGCCGGAACAGATACGCAGTATTTT.